The next 9 T cell receptor beta chains were all read from a single sample in a study of PD-1 blockade in mismatch repair-deficient tumors (dated by TCRdb to the late 2010s). The method behind the library was the immunoSEQ multiplex PCR assay. TCRdb provides this immuneACCESS table in a form limited to in-frame rearrangements. Some clones are lacking; in checked studies, under half of them reflect an unresolved V gene, and why the rest are absent is not known. The sample yields about 68,000 clones; around 80% were counted once. Clones ranked in the top ten supply 5% to 6.5% of the sample. Sample: peripheral blood, taken 2 weeks after starting pembrolizumab. These receptors came from an adult with mismatch repair-deficient cancer.

The V call is TRBV30, the J call TRBJ2-3; 12 nucleotides align to TRBD2. There are 18 residues in the CDR3. CDR1 GTSNPN and CDR2 SVGIG come from the germline V gene (reference sequence). CDR3 protein: CAAEASGRARGGTDTQYF. DNA of the CDR3: TGTGCTGCTGAGGCTAGCGGGAGGGCCCGGGGTGGCACAGATACGCAGTATTTT. The entire variable domain, with the rest obtained from reference TRBV30 and TRBJ2-3, is as follows: SQTIHQWPATLVQPVGSPLSLECTVEGTSNPNLYWYRQAAGRGLQLLFYSVGIGQISSEVPQNLSASRPQDRQFILSSKKLLLSDSGFYLCAAEASGRARGGTDTQYFGPGTRLTVL.

This rearrangement joins TRBV6-5 to TRBJ2-7, with TRBD1 identical over 9 bases. Germline loops: CDR1 MNHEY, CDR2 SVGAGI. V lost 0 bases and J lost 5; bases outside the gene matches: 5. The CDR3 consists of 15 residues. CDR3: CASSYSDRGVDEQYF. CDR3 coding DNA: TGTGCCAGCAGTTACTCGGACAGGGGAGTTGACGAGCAGTACTTC.

The chain has TRBV6-5 and TRBJ1-1; the match to TRBD1 covers 8 bases. CDR1 and CDR2 (germline): MNHEY, SVGAGI. V gave up 6 bases and J gave up 8 bases; unmatched junction bases: 14. The CDR3 is 15 residues long. In DNA form, the CDR3 reads TGTGCCAGCAGACCGGACAGGGTTTTACGCGGCGAAGCTTTCTTT. Its translation: CASRPDRVLRGEAFF.

The rearrangement links TRBV9 to TRBJ2-1; 7 nucleotides line up with TRBD1. The V segment lost 3 bases and the J segment 4 bases; nucleotides outside the gene matches: 7. Germline lookup yields CDR1 SGDLS and CDR2 YYNGEE. The CDR3 is 15 residues long. The CDR3 DNA is TGTGCCAGCAGCGGCCGGGACAGATCTTACAATGAGCAGTTCTTC. It specifies CASSGRDRSYNEQFF. Full variable domain (outside the CDR3, taken from reference TRBV9 and TRBJ2-1): DSGVTQTPKHLITATGQRVTLRCSPRSGDLSVYWYQQSLDQGLQFLIQYYNGEERAKGNILERFSAQQFPDLHSELNLSSLELGDSALYFCASSGRDRSYNEQFFGPGTRLTVL.

The chain links TRBV7-9 to TRBJ1-1; 8 bases align to TRBD1. The ends lost 4 bases at V and 4 bases at J; junction bases unmatched: 8. The germline V gene encodes CDR1 SEHNR and CDR2 FQNEAQ (reference sequence). This CDR3 is 15 amino acids long. In DNA, the CDR3 is TGTGCCAGCAGCTCCTCGGACAGGGCGCGCACTGAAGCTTTCTTT. It encodes CASSSSDRARTEAFF.

This chain's CDR3 is CASGTDRGYTEAFF. CDR3 bases: TGTGCTAGTGGCACAGACAGGGGATATACTGAAGCTTTCTTT. The chain couples TRBV12-5 to TRBJ1-1; 8 bases match TRBD1. The CDR3 covers 14 residues. The junction had 8 bases not matched to a gene; V was cut back by 6 bases and J by 5 bases. CDR1 LGHNT and CDR2 FRNRAP come from the germline V gene.

The chain recombines TRBV25-1 with TRBJ1-2; 11 bases are a match to TRBD1. J was trimmed by 6 bases and V by 8 bases; bases with no gene match: 8. The CDR3 length is 14 residues. Germline CDR1 reads MGHDK; CDR2 reads SYGVNS. This CDR3 is CASAWTGGFDGYTF. The CDR3 bases are TGTGCCAGCGCCTGGACAGGGGGCTTTGATGGCTACACCTTC.

The rearrangement uses TRBV19 and TRBJ1-1; D is perhaps TRBD1 (5 bases). The CDR3 is 15 amino acids. CDR1 is LNHDA and CDR2 is SQIVND in the germline V gene (reference sequence). V was cut by 6 bases and J by 2 bases, with 16 bases left in between. The CDR3 reads CASRPGDAGNTEAFF. CDR3 coding DNA: TGTGCCAGTAGGCCGGGGGACGCGGGAAACACTGAAGCTTTCTTT.

The rearrangement links TRBV29-1 to TRBJ1-1; TRBD1 aligns across 8 bases. After removal of 6 bases from V and 1 base from J, the junction contained 4 bases not matched to a gene. This CDR3 is 13 amino acids long. CDR1 is SQVTM, CDR2 ANQGSEA, per germline. The CDR3 nucleotides are TGCAGCGTATACGGACAGGGGAACACTGAAGCTTTCTTT. It codes for CSVYGQGNTEAFF.